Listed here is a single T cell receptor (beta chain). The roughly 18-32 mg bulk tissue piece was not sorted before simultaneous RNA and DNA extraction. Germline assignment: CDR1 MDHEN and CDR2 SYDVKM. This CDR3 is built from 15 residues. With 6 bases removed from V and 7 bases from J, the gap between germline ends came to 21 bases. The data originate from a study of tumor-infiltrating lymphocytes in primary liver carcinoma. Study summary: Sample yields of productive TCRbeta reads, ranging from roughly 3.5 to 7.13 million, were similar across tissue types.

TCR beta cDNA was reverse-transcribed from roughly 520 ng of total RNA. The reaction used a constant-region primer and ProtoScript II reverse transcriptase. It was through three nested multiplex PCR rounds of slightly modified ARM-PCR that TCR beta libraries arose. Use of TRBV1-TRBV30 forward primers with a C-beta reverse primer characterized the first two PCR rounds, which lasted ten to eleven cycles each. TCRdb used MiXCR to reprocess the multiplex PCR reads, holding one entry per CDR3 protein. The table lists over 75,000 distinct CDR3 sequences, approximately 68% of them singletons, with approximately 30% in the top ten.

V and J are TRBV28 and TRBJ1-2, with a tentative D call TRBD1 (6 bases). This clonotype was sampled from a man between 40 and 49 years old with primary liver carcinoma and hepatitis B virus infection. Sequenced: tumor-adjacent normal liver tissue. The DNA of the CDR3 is TGTGCCAGCAGAGCTTCAGGGGTTTCGGGGCCTGGCTACACCTTC. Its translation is CASRASGVSGPGYTF.